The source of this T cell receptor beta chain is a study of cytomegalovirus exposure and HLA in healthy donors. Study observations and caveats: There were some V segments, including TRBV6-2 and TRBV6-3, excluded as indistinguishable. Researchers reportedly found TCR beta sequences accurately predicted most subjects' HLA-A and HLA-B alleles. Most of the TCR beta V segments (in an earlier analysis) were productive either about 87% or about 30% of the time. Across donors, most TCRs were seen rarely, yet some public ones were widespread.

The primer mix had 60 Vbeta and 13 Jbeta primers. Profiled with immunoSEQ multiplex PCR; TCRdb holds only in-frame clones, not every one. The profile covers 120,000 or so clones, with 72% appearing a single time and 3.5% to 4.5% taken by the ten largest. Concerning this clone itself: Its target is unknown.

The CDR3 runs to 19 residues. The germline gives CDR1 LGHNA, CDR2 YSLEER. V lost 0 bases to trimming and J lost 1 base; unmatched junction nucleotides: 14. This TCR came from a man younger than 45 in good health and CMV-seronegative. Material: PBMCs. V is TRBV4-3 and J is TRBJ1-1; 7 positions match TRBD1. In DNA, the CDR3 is TGCGCCAGCAGCCAAGATTATACGAAAGGGGGCTTTGGGAACACTGAAGCTTTCTTT. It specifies CASSQDYTKGGFGNTEAFF.